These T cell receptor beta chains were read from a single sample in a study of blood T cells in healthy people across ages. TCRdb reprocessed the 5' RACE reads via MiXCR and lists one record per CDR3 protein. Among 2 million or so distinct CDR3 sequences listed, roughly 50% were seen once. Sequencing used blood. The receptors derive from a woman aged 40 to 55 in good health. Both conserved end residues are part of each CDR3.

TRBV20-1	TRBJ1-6	CSARGTDVALHF
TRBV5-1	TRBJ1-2	CASSFLFPEGGEGYTF
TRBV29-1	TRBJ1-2	CSAVIGGGAGYTF
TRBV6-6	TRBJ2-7	CASSWPDRAYEQYF
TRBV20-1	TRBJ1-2	CSARFVLGQGARNYGYTF
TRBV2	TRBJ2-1	CASSPSGTGFDEQFF
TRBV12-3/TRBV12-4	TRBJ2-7	CASSFTGGTYEQYF
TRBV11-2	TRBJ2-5	CASSIGTRGQGAGETQYF
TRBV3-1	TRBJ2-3	CASSQDRGPDTQYF
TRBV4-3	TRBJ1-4	CASSQGGPTRSNEKLFF
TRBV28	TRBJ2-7	CASSHGATSSYEQYF
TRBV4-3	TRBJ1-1	CASSQDWDSGAFF
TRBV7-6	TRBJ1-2	CASSLASGPGGGYGYTF
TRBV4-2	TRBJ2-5	CASSQGRSAGEETQYF
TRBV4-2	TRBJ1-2	CTSSQPQGGDGYTF
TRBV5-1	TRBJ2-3	CASSLGRVFTDTQYF
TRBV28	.	CASSTPGTGAGEQYF
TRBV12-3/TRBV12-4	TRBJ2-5	CASSWGTGKETQYF
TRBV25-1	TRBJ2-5	CASSAPGGGETQYF
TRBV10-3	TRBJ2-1	CAITQGIRNEQFF
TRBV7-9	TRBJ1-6	CASSPRTSAGSPLHF
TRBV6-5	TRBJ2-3	CASRRLSTDTQYF
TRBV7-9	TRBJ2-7	CASGLAGGQQYF
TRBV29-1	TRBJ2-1	CSLRGQGSYDEQFF
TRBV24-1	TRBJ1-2	CATSDSGQYGYTF
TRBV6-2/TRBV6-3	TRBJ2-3	CAARSGFTDTQYF
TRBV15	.	CATSRGQGINSEQYF
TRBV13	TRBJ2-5	CASSSLSGTLYF
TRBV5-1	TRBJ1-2	CASSLGYGVYGYTF
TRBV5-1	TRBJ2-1	CASSLAGGARYNEQFF
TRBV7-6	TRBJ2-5	CAHAPVGETQYF
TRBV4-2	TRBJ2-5	CASSQGWDTQETQYF
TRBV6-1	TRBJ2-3	CATHPGLAADTQYF
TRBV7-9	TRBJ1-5	CASSFGTGVASQPQHF
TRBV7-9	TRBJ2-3	CASSALRRGTDTQYF
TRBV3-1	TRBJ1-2	CASSPGRGAAYGYTF
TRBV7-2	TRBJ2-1	CASSLQPLAGYNEQFF